The source of this T cell receptor (beta chain) is a study of shared clonotypes between healthy human individuals. The CDR3 is 11 residues long. V gave up 0 bases and J gave up 4 bases, with 0 bases separating them. CDR1 is SEHNR and CDR2 is FQNEAQ in the germline V gene (reference sequence). Deep level was the assay's run setting. Under the authors' procedure: Filtering differed for immunoSEQ, which gave only junction sequences without quality scores. Repertoires were generated with immunoSEQ multiplex PCR, while TCRdb's copy carries only in-frame clones and drops some. The DNA gave D and trimming, while V, J and clone size come from that table. This sample carries approximately 2.4 million clones, under 97% of them seen once, and the ten largest clones take over 0.1%. Investigators divided CD4+ cells into CD45RA+ naive and CD45RA-negative memory subsets. This clone was observed a few times.

The specimen was naive CD4+ T cells sorted from blood. Subset denoted: CD45RA+ positively selected. The clonotype comes from a young man in good health. The chain carries TRBV7-9 and TRBJ1-1; no clear D gene. The CDR3 loop reads CASSLATEAFF. CDR3 sequence (DNA): TGTGCCAGCAGCTTAGCCACTGAAGCTTTCTTT.